This TCR beta chain was captured by sequencing in a study of cytomegalovirus exposure and HLA in healthy donors (dated by TCRdb to the late 2010s). About the study as a whole: According to an earlier analysis of a few hundred of the donors, about 179 million T cells yielded 120 million or so unique TCR beta sequences and approximately 300 Gb of sequence data. High-throughput TCR immunosequencing, statistical association of individual TCRs with disease status, and machine learning were combined to predict cytomegalovirus infection status. All discovery cohort repertoires had been generated using a single sequencing platform. HLA typing included class I and class II loci at four-digit resolution. Roughly 300 gigabases of sequencing data and roughly 81 million unique TCR sequences made up an early release that covered some 640 HLA-typed donors. On average, 235,054 unique TCR beta nucleotide sequences were sequenced per donor among 398 genotyped donors of the cohort, with roughly 18% of those sequences being non-productive. In addition to the first cohort of several hundred subjects, a separate validation cohort of 130 or so different subjects was used. About 5 DR-DQ haplotypes were handled as single units for association and clustering, since linkage in the cohort was strong. Alongside the repertoire data, information on donor age, sex, ethnicity and CMV serostatus was compiled. The study used immunosequencing to profile the T cell repertoires of under 700 subjects and linked those repertoires to cytomegalovirus serostatus. An earlier analysis of around 580 of the donors used high-throughput TCR beta sequencing to judge whether each TCR beta V gene segment behaved as functional or pseudogenic. Typing coverage differed by locus: A, B, C, DRB1 and DQB1 were typed in roughly 620-630 donors, DQA1 in roughly 510, DPA1 in around 610, and DPB1 in 472. A later genetic analysis used genome-wide SNP genotypes for about 60% of the roughly 670 donors, treating that subset as a discovery cohort. To study patterns of TCR occurrence, a later analysis re-analyzed previously published TCR beta repertoires from 666 donors and added high-resolution HLA genotyping. Of the roughly 410 genotyped donors, 70% to 90% were placed in the genetic ancestry cluster associated with self-reported Caucasian donors. The aim of the study was to test whether cataloging public T cell receptors could identify signatures of past pathogen exposure. The later analysis used no new phenotypic data to find candidate immune exposures, relying instead on TCR beta sequences and their occurrence across donors.

The library came from the immunoSEQ multiplex PCR assay. For the multiplex PCR, a mixture combining 60 forward primers for TCR Vbeta segments and 13 reverse primers for TCR Jbeta segments was used. The CDR3 region of rearranged TCR beta genes was amplified from genomic DNA by a multiplex PCR assay. On the Illumina HiSeq System, the amplified TCR beta libraries were sequenced as 87-base-pair reads. The authors processed their data as follows. A later analysis tallied about 77 million unique TCR beta chains across the 666 repertoires, and approximately 12 million of those chains were shared by two or more donors. Raw reads were error-corrected and collapsed into unique sequences with a nearest-neighbor algorithm that merged closely related sequences to remove PCR and sequencing errors. To assign V, D and J gene segments, CDR3 sequences were aligned to IMGT reference sequences. For a sequence to be retained, a match of at least six nucleotides was required to both a V gene segment and a J gene segment. A rearrangement was called productive if the CDR3 had no stop codons and remained in frame with V and J, and every other rearrangement was called non-productive. CDR3 was defined by IMGT convention, running from the second conserved V-encoded cysteine to the conserved J-encoded phenylalanine. In an earlier analysis of roughly 580 of the donors, sequences lacking an unambiguous match to a single V gene segment were excluded. In an earlier analysis of 587 of the donors, V segments were called functional above 56.7% productive rearrangements and were called segregating when the between-donor standard deviation exceeded 5%. A statistical classification framework was built for diagnosing cytomegalovirus status from the catalog of TCR beta chain sequences. A later analysis assigned V and J genes by comparing TCR nucleotide sequences with IMGT/GENE-DB human TR gene sequences. A later analysis assigned CDR3 sequences and most-parsimonious VDJ recombination scenarios with the TCRdist pipeline. In a later analysis, each TCR beta chain was defined by its CDR3 amino acid sequence together with its V-gene family, and reads lacking a unique V-gene family were excluded. A later analysis removed over 500 highly shared, low-generation-probability nucleotide sequences to deal with suspected cross-contamination and a sequencing artifact. In a later analysis, a clonal expansion index was calculated for each public chain from normalized within-repertoire ranks of inferred template counts. In a later analysis, generation probabilities were computed with a VDJ recombination model fitted to out-of-frame rearrangements, and the resulting probabilities were checked against IGoR. In a later analysis, hypergeometric tests were used to score TCR-TCR, TCR-HLA and TCR-CMV co-occurrence, with a repertoire-size bias correction applied to TCR pairs. To estimate false discovery rates, a later analysis permuted the HLA or CMV assignments 20 times. In a later analysis, co-occurring TCRs were grouped using DBSCAN, with TCRdist sequence similarity added in when clustering inside HLA-allele-positive subsets. Repertoires with fewer than 30,000 or more than 120,000 public chains were left out of co-occurrence clustering, as were five repertoires with anomalous nucleotide sharing. The table was pulled from immuneACCESS by TCRdb, which kept in-frame rearrangements only. Such tables lose some clones; where checked, under half of the loss comes from unresolved V genes, and the rest has no known cause. The D gene and trimming were derived from the DNA, and the V and J assignments and clone size from that table. Present in this sample are around 100,000 clones, around three quarters of which were seen just once. Approximately 5.3% of the sample is held by the ten biggest clonotypes.

The CDR3 measures 15 amino acids from cysteine to phenylalanine. The sequence is cut down to CDR3 DNA, 45 bases in frame from base 1. CDR1 is given as SGHKS and CDR2 as YYEKEE, both from the germline V gene (reference sequence). V was cut back by 1 base and J by 3 bases, leaving a gap of 13 bases between them. This clone was observed a single time. Its recognized antigen is unknown. No quality values exist for individual bases; no much larger clone is one base distant. The cohort comprised under 700 healthy bone marrow donors. At the time of sampling, all cohort members were nominally healthy, though unrecorded immune exposures were likely present. The donor tested CMV seropositive and was one of the 289 seropositive cohort members. Each donor provided a peripheral blood sample, and peripheral blood mononuclear cells were used for TCR beta sequencing. Genomic DNA extraction from the blood cell samples was performed with the Qiagen DNeasy Blood Extraction Kit.

Findings and caveats that apply to the study as a whole: In a later analysis, most CMV-associated TCR beta chains were found to appear HLA-restricted, with HLA associations seemingly driven largely by CMV exposure. An earlier analysis of several hundred of the donors showed that most TCR beta V segments appeared in productive rearrangements either about 87% or about 30% of the time, which broadly matched IMGT annotations. In a later analysis, several top co-occurrence clusters were reported to appear linked to parvovirus B19, influenza, CMV and Epstein-Barr virus. In vitro tests confirmed that three of the cytomegalovirus-associated TCR beta chains recognize cytomegalovirus antigens. Most TCR sequences were observed very rarely across donors, whereas some public TCRs were present in many individuals. A later analysis found that HLA-associated TCR beta chains were more clonally expanded and had lower generation probabilities than equally common non-associated chains. This cohort had only TCR beta chains sequenced, and the lack of alpha or paired-chain data limited which features could be detected. The presence/absence analyses assumed that sequencing depth was roughly uniform across donors, and that assumption may not be true. Strong co-occurrence of HLA alleles, especially DR and DQ, made assigning TCR associations to individual alleles difficult. The earlier analysis of approximately 560 of the donors excluded seventeen rarely observed V segments, including chromosome 9 orphons, because counts were too low. It was suggested by the authors that the approach could potentially be generalized to other disease states and immunological phenotypes. In both the original and validation cohorts, the classifier was reported to diagnose cytomegalovirus status with high specificity and sensitivity. Immune exposure information for the cohort was limited to CMV serostatus. Correlated functional status among segregating V segments might reflect linkage disequilibrium, but an unknown experimental factor could not be ruled out. Some IMGT-functional V segments, including TRBV6-2 and TRBV6-3, could not be distinguished by the 87-base-pair reads and were therefore excluded. A further reported finding was that TCR beta sequences accurately predicted the HLA-A and HLA-B alleles for most subjects in the first cohort. According to a later analysis, TCR association rates differed among HLA loci, with DRB1 alleles showing the most associated TCRs and HLA-C alleles showing the fewest. HLA typing was unavailable for some donors at each locus, so association tests used only the typed subset. The study listed 150 to 200 TCR beta chains as associated with cytomegalovirus. The sequencing pipeline was judged likely to have produced a cluster of highly shared sequence variants as a technical artifact. A later genetic analysis reported fewer N-insertions in productive TCRs among donors in an Asian-associated ancestry cluster than the roughly 620-donor mean. At a false discovery rate of 0.05, a later analysis linked fewer than 20,000 TCR beta sequences to specific HLA alleles. V-gene and J-gene trimming of TCR beta chains was associated with a missense DCLRE1C variant in a later genetic analysis, and the association was replicated in an independent cohort.

The chain couples TRBV5-5 to TRBJ2-5, with no confident D gene call. The source is a female donor in good health and CMV-seropositive. The material sequenced was PBMCs. This receptor carries the CDR3 CASSLSPRGKETQYF. The nucleotide sequence is TGTGCCAGCAGCTTGTCACCAAGAGGTAAAGAGACCCAGTACTTC.